This T cell receptor (beta chain) was recorded in a study of cytomegalovirus exposure and HLA in healthy donors. Study-wide points: Later on, an analysis showed TCR association rates differing by HLA locus, with DRB1 the most and HLA-C the fewest.

Primers for the PCR totalled 60 Vbeta and 13 Jbeta. Only in-frame clones appear in the TCRdb table, and some are missing; sequencing was by immunoSEQ multiplex PCR. The sample has 200,000 or so clones, 70% to 85% seen once. Details on this clone: The antigen remains undetermined.

Per germline, CDR1 SGHTA and CDR2 FQGNSA. The CDR3 is 17 residues long. Losses at the gene ends were 5 bases for V and 5 bases for J; bases not matched to a gene: 14. This sequence was found in a boy aged 2 to 10 in good health and CMV-seronegative. The chain links TRBV7-2 to TRBJ2-5; 10 bases fit TRBD2. Material for sequencing was PBMCs. CDR3 region: CASSMGLARAGGETQYF. CDR3 nucleotides: TGTGCCAGCAGCATGGGACTAGCGAGGGCGGGTGGGGAGACCCAGTACTTC.